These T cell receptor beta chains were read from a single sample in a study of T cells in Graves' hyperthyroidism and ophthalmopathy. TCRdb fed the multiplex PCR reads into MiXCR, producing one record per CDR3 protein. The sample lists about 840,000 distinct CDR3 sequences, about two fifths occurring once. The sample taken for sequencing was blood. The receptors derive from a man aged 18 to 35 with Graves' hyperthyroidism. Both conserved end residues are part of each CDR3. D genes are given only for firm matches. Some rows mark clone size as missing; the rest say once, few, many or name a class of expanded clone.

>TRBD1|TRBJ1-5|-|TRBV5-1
CASSPPDRGNQPQHF
TGCGCCAGCAGCCCGCCGGACAGGGGCAATCAGCCCCAGCATTTT
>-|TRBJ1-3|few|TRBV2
CASRLFKGPGNTIYF
TGTGCCAGCAGATTATTCAAGGGGCCTGGAAACACCATATATTTT
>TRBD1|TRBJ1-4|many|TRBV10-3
CAISPGQVNEKLFF
TGTGCCATCAGTCCGGGACAGGTGAACGAAAAACTGTTTTTT
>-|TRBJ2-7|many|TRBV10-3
CAISESNYEQYF
TGTGCCATCAGTGAGTCAAACTACGAGCAGTACTTC
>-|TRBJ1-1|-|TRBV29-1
CSSTGGIVNTEAFF
TGCAGCTCCACGGGGGGCATCGTGAACACTGAAGCTTTCTTT
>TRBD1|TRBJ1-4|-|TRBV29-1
CSVEGQATEKLFF
TGCAGCGTAGAGGGACAGGCCACTGAAAAACTGTTTTTT
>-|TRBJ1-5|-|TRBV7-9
CASSLVAGYNSPQHF
TGTGCCAGCAGCTTAGTCGCAGGCTACAATTCACCCCAGCATTTT
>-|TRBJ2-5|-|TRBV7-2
CASSPRTPQTETQYF
TGTGCCAGCAGCCCCAGGACTCCCCAAACCGAGACCCAGTACTTC
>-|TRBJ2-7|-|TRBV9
CASSEGGGRIYEQYF
TGTGCCAGCAGCGAAGGGGGCGGGAGGATATACGAGCAGTACTTC
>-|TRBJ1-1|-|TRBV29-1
CSQAAGNTEAFF
TGCAGCCAAGCTGCAGGGAACACTGAAGCTTTCTTT
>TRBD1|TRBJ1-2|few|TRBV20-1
CSASEGGYDGYTF
TGCAGTGCCTCCGAAGGGGGCTACGATGGCTACACCTTC
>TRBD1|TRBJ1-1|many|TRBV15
CATSSGTGPTREAFF
TGTGCCACCAGCTCCGGGACAGGACCTACCCGTGAAGCTTTCTTT
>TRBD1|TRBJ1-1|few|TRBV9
CASGGQGRPEAFF
TGTGCCAGCGGGGGACAGGGGAGGCCCGAAGCTTTCTTT